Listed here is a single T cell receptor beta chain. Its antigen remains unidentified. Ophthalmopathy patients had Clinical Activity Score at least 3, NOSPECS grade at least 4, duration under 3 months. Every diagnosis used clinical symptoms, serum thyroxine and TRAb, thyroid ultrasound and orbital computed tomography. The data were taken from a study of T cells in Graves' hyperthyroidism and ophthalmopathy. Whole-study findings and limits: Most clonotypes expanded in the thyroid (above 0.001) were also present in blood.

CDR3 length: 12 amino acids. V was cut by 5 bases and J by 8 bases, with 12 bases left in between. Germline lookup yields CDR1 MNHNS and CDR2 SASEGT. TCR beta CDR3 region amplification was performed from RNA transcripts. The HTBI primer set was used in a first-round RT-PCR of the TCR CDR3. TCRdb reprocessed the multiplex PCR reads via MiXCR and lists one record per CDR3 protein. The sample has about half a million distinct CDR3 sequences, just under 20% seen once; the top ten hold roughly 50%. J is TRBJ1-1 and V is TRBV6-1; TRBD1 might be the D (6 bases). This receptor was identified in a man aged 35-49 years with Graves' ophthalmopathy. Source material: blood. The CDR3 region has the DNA TGTGCCAGCAGTTTTAGGGGGTCGGAAGCTTTCTTT. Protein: CASSFRGSEAFF.